This T cell receptor (beta chain) originates from a study of PD-1 blockade in classical Hodgkin lymphoma. Study-level points and caveats: Lower baseline TCR diversity was reported for newly diagnosed patients than for healthy donors. Diversity similar to that of newly diagnosed patients was seen at baseline in complete responders.

Repertoires were generated with immunoSEQ multiplex PCR, while TCRdb's copy carries only in-frame clones and drops some. This table has some 21,000 clones, around 85% appearing once. With respect to this clone: Its target is unknown.

This CDR3 region has 15 residues. Germline V gene sequence: CDR1 KGHSH, CDR2 LQKENI. Trimming took off 0 bases at V and 8 bases at J, with 14 bases between the two ends. Time point meaning: cycle 4 day 1 (C4D1), after six to seven weeks of nivolumab. Every patient was affected by relapse after autologous stem cell transplantation, while exposure to brentuximab vedotin was not uniform. Progressive disease, partial response or complete response was each patient's best response. The specimen was peripheral blood mononuclear cells (PBMCs), collected before the fourth cycle of nivolumab. The TCR originated in a human donor with classical Hodgkin lymphoma. The chain recombines TRBV18 with TRBJ2-1; a possible D gene is TRBD1 (6 bases). The CDR3 region has the DNA TGTGCCAGCTCACCACCCTCGGCAGGGGATGATGAGCAGTTCTTC. This sequence encodes CASSPPSAGDDEQFF.